Below are 17 T cell receptor beta chains sequenced from a single sample in a study of shared T cell receptors in the human thymus. This table comes from immunoSEQ multiplex PCR, and its TCRdb copy is limited to in-frame clones, with some not included. This sample has around 730,000 clones, with roughly 85% found just once. Another study also made use of these data, one on human thymus T cells.

Sequencing was done on a sample of thymocytes. The receptors come from a girl under three years old with a congenital heart defect.

The chain links TRBV7-2 to TRBJ2-1, with 7 bases that match TRBD1. The V gene's germline CDR1 is SGHTA and CDR2 FQGNSA. CDR3 length: 15 residues. V lost 2 bases to trimming and J lost 5 bases; unmatched junction nucleotides: 6. In DNA, the CDR3 is TGTGCCAGCAGCTTAATCCGGACAGGAGACAATGAGCAGTTCTTC. It translates to CASSLIRTGDNEQFF.

In its sample, this clone was seen once. V usage is TRBV6-1 and J usage is TRBJ1-2; possible D gene TRBD1, 6 bases. Germline CDR1 MNHNS, CDR2 SASEGT. The V gene lost 11 bases and the J gene lost 7 bases, with 14 bases spanning the gap. This CDR3 has 11 residues. The CDR3 DNA sequence: TGTGCCCTGGAGGACAGAAGTGGCTACACCTTC. This codes for CALEDRSGYTF.

The chain employs TRBV14 and TRBJ1-2; D perhaps matches TRBD1 (6 bases). The CDR3 has 14 residues. Germline V gene data show CDR1 as SGHDN and CDR2 as FVKESK. V was pared by 1 base and J by 6 bases, with 12 bases between. The CDR3 region is CASSQVPRTDGYTF. For the CDR3, the DNA is TGTGCCAGCAGCCAAGTCCCCAGGACAGATGGCTACACCTTC.

The CDR3, as DNA: TGCGCCAGCAGCCCGTCGGGTAGGGGAGGCTACGAGCAGTACTTC. Protein: CASSPSGRGGYEQYF. The chain joins TRBV5-1 to TRBJ2-7, with D tentatively TRBD2 (6 bases). V was trimmed by 4 bases and J by 3 bases, leaving 17 bases between them. The CDR3 is 15 amino acids. Germline V gene lookup returns CDR1 SGHRS and CDR2 YFSETQ.

This clone occurred once. The rearrangement uses TRBV7-9 and TRBJ1-6; D perhaps matches TRBD1 (6 bases). The length of the CDR3 is 17 residues. CDR1 and CDR2 (germline): SEHNR, FQNEAQ (reference sequence). The V end was cut by 4 bases, the J end by 7 bases, with 20 bases between. The CDR3 reads CASSSNFGTPPNSPLHF. Written as DNA, the CDR3 is TGTGCCAGCAGCTCCAACTTCGGGACACCCCCAAATTCACCCCTCCACTTT.

The rearrangement links TRBV6-1 to TRBJ2-5; TRBD2 matches at 11 bases. Losses at the gene ends were 6 bases for V and 0 bases for J; bases not matched to a gene: 3. Germline assignment: CDR1 MNHNS and CDR2 SASEGT. The CDR3 has 15 residues. The CDR3, as DNA: TGTGCCAGCAGCCGGACTAGCGGGTACCAAGAGACCCAGTACTTC. Its protein product is CASSRTSGYQETQYF.

The sample holds one count of this clone. The rearrangement uses TRBV4-2 and TRBJ2-5; D possibly corresponds to TRBD2 (5 bases). Deletions cut 3 bases from V and 8 bases from J, with 19 bases between. The CDR3 spans 15 residues. Per the germline V gene, CDR1 is LGHNA and CDR2 is YNFKEQ. The CDR3 DNA reads as TGTGCCAGCAGCCAGGGCCCGGTGGATGAGGGTACCCAGTACTTC. This translates into CASSQGPVDEGTQYF.

CDR3 DNA: TGTGCCAGCAGTTTATCCCGGCTAGCGGCGTACCAAGAGACCCAGTACTTC. Translation: CASSLSRLAAYQETQYF. The chain couples TRBV28 to TRBJ2-5; 7 bases agree with TRBD2. The CDR3 loop spans 17 amino acids. V trimming: 1 base; J trimming: 0 bases; junction bases outside the gene matches: 8. The germline gives CDR1 MDHEN, CDR2 SYDVKM. Drawing the rest from reference TRBV28 and TRBJ2-5, the complete variable domain is DVKVTQSSRYLVKRTGEKVFLECVQDMDHENMFWYRQDPGLGLRLIYFSYDVKMKEKGDIPEGYSVSREKKERFSLILESASTNQTSMYLCASSLSRLAAYQETQYFGPGTRLLVL.

The chain combines TRBV2 with TRBJ2-5; 12 nucleotides match TRBD1. Germline V gene lookup returns CDR1 SNHLY and CDR2 FYNNEI. The V segment lost 2 bases and the J segment 5 bases; nucleotides outside the gene matches: 9. There are 17 residues in the CDR3. This CDR3 reads CASSEKGQGAFGETQYF. The CDR3 region has the DNA TGTGCCAGCAGTGAAAAGGGACAGGGGGCTTTTGGGGAGACCCAGTACTTC.

The chain recombines TRBV19 with TRBJ1-5; unclear D gene. The germline gives CDR1 LNHDA, CDR2 SQIVND (reference sequence). V dropped 5 bases and J dropped 0 bases, with 11 bases sitting between them. CDR3 length: 15 amino acids. The CDR3 DNA is TGTGCCAGTAGTGTACACGGGTATAGCAATCAGCCCCAGCATTTT. This codes for CASSVHGYSNQPQHF.

The chain joins TRBV14 to TRBJ2-7, with D maybe TRBD1 (6 bases). The V gene lost 0 bases and the J gene lost 5 bases, with 23 bases spanning the gap. Germline V gives CDR1 SGHDN, CDR2 FVKESK. CDR3 length: 18 amino acids. The DNA for the CDR3 is TGTGCCAGCAGCCAAGATCAATCCGCAGGGGCCGTATCCCACGAGCAGTACTTC. Translation gives CASSQDQSAGAVSHEQYF.

The chain is built from TRBV28 and TRBJ1-5; D uncertain. V lost 11 bases and J lost 9, with 5 bases in between. This CDR3 spans 8 amino acids. Germline V CDR1 and CDR2: MDHEN, SYDVKM. The CDR3 DNA reads TGTGCCGCAGGGCCCCAGCATTTT. Translated, it gives CAAGPQHF.

The V gene is TRBV5-6, the J gene TRBJ1-2, with unresolved D. The CDR3 runs 13 residues. The germline V and J ends were trimmed by 2 bases and 5 bases, with 10 bases remaining between them. Germline values: CDR1 SGHDT, CDR2 YYEEEE. This chain's CDR3 is CASSFLTTYGYTF. CDR3 in DNA: TGTGCCAGCAGCTTTTTAACGACTTATGGCTACACCTTC.

This clone is a singleton in its sample. The chain carries TRBV5-5 and TRBJ1-2; 7 bases fit TRBD1. The V gene's germline CDR1 is SGHKS and CDR2 YYEKEE (reference sequence). The CDR3 has 19 residues. V gave up 2 bases and J gave up 4 bases; unmatched junction bases: 20. The CDR3, as DNA: TGTGCCAGCAGCTTATGCCTCCGGGACAGCGTAATCCGCTTCTATGGCTACACCTTC. Translating gives CASSLCLRDSVIRFYGYTF.

This clone was counted once. The chain links TRBV5-4 to TRBJ1-1; 8 bases line up with TRBD1. This CDR3 has 13 amino acids. The V segment lost 9 bases and the J segment 2 bases; nucleotides outside the gene matches: 6. Germline CDR1 reads SGHNT; CDR2 reads YYREEE (reference sequence). The CDR3 loop reads CATGTGANTEAFF. The CDR3 DNA reads as TGTGCCACCGGGACAGGAGCAAACACTGAAGCTTTCTTT.

This sequence joins TRBV28 and TRBJ2-4; D is possibly TRBD2 (7 bases). V was pared by 3 bases and J by 0 bases, with 15 bases between. The CDR3 has 17 residues. The V gene's germline CDR1 is MDHEN and CDR2 SYDVKM. CDR3 DNA sequence: TGTGCCAGCAGTTTTCCGGGGGGCCACCTAGCCAAAAACATTCAGTACTTC. Protein: CASSFPGGHLAKNIQYF.

In regard to this clone: Distinct nucleotide sequences in the sample also encode this CDR3. The chain carries TRBV29-1 and TRBJ1-1; D is undetermined. Trimming shortened V by 4 bases and J by 1 base, and 7 bases separated the two germline ends. The germline V gene has CDR1 SQVTM and CDR2 ANQGSEA. The CDR3 runs to 12 residues. The CDR3 DNA sequence: TGCAGCGTTGGTCGAGGGAACACTGAAGCTTTCTTT. Its protein product is CSVGRGNTEAFF.